This TCR beta chain comes out of a study of blood T cell repertoires in COVID-19. Overall study context: T cells, B-cell-depleted T cells, or PBMCs supplied cDNA or gDNA.

Points on this clone: The identical CDR3 is also encoded by other nucleotide sequences in the sample.

V trimming: 2 bases; J trimming: 3 bases; junction bases outside the gene matches: 1. Germline V gene sequence: CDR1 SGHKS, CDR2 YYEKEE (reference sequence). The CDR3 runs to 14 residues. Libraries were prepared by immunoSEQ multiplex PCR; TCRdb keeps only in-frame clonotypes and omits some of them. Altogether some 490,000 clones are present, about 85% being singletons, with the ten largest covering just over 8%. The V and J genes are TRBV5-5 and TRBJ1-1; 10 bases fit TRBD1. The sequenced sample consisted of PBMCs or T cells enriched from blood (not recorded which). The source is a woman in her fifties or sixties who had recovered from COVID-19. The CDR3 coding sequence is TGTGCCAGCAGCTTAGGGACAGGGGACACTGAAGCTTTCTTT. It specifies CASSLGTGDTEAFF.